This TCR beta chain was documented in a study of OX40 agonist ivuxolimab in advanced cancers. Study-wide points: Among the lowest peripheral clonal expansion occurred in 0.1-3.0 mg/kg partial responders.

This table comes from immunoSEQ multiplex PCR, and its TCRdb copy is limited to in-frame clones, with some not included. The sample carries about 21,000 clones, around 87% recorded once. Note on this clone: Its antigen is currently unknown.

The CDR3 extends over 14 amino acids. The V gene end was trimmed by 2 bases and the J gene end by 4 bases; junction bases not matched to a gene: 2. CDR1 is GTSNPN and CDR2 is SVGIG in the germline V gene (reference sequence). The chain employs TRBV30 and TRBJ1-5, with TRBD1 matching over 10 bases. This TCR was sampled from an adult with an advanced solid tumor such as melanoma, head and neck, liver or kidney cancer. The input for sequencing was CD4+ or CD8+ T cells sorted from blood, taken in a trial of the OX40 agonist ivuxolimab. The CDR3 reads CAWSLGQGNQPQHF. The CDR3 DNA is TGTGCCTGGAGTTTGGGACAGGGGAATCAGCCCCAGCATTTT.